A single sample gave rise to the 19 T cell receptor beta chains below, sequenced in a study of T-cell memory formation after mild COVID-19. TCRdb recomputed calls from the 5' RACE reads with MiXCR, one row per CDR3 protein. The repertoire holds 260,000 or so distinct CDR3 sequences, with 15% to 20% as singletons. Sequencing was performed on PBMCs or a T cell subset sorted from them (not recorded which). Receptors originate from a man aged 18 to 30 who had mild COVID-19 (a few samples of this study predate the infection). Cell type and time point are not known.

The chain couples TRBV9 to TRBJ1-5; tentative D call: TRBD1 (5 bases). V dropped 0 bases and J dropped 7 bases, with 11 bases sitting between them. Germline values: CDR1 SGDLS, CDR2 YYNGEE. The CDR3 spans 14 residues. The CDR3 DNA reads TGTGCCAGCAGCGTAGGGTTGAGGGACCAGCCCCAGCATTTT. This translates into CASSVGLRDQPQHF.

CDR3 DNA: TGTGCCAGTCACCTCCAAAATTCACCCCTCCACTTT. It specifies CASHLQNSPLHF. The chain carries TRBV6-1 and TRBJ1-6; D not certain. CDR3 length: 12 residues. CDR1 and CDR2 from the germline V gene are MNHNS and SASEGT. V shed 9 bases and J shed 7 bases, with 10 bases lying between them.

This clonotype was recorded at least ten times. The rearrangement uses TRBV7-6 and TRBJ2-2; the match to TRBD2 covers 10 bases. CDR1 and CDR2 (germline): SGHVS, FNYEAQ. The CDR3 is 17 amino acids. J gave up 6 bases and V 4 bases, and 11 bases lay outside the gene matches. The CDR3 region is CASSSNPGTSAPGELFF. The CDR3 nucleotides read TGTGCCAGCAGCTCCAATCCCGGGACTAGCGCCCCCGGGGAGCTGTTTTTT.

The genes are TRBV28 and TRBJ1-4, with a tentative D call TRBD1 (5 bases). CDR3 length: 14 amino acids. V was shortened by 6 bases and J by 0 bases, with 8 bases between the two germline ends. The V gene's germline CDR1 is MDHEN and CDR2 SYDVKM. The CDR3 DNA follows: TGTGCCAGCAGCGGGGCCTCAACTAATGAAAAACTGTTTTTT. Amino acid sequence: CASSGASTNEKLFF.

This clonotype has only a few counts. The genes are TRBV6-1 and TRBJ2-1; 12 bases line up with TRBD2. The ends lost 5 bases at V and 15 bases at J; junction bases unmatched: 11. The CDR3 loop spans 14 amino acids. The germline gives CDR1 MNHNS, CDR2 SASEGT. The CDR3 loop is CASSRGGLAGFWFF. CDR3 sequence (DNA): TGTGCCAGCAGTAGGGGCGGACTAGCGGGATTCTGGTTCTTC.

This clonotype showed up just a few times. The CDR3 sequence is CASSLRYIGNQPQHF. In nucleotides, the CDR3 is TGTGCCAGCAGCTTACGCTATATAGGCAATCAGCCCCAGCATTTT. The chain links TRBV7-8 to TRBJ1-5; D uncertain. The CDR3 is made up of 15 amino acids. The V gene lost 2 bases and the J gene lost 2 bases, with 10 bases spanning the gap. Germline CDR1 and CDR2: SGHVS and FQNEAQ.

This rearrangement joins TRBV7-8 to TRBJ1-2, with a possible D match to TRBD1 (5 bases). This CDR3 has 14 residues. V dropped 9 bases and J dropped 8 bases, with 22 bases sitting between them. From germline, CDR1 is SGHVS and CDR2 FQNEAQ. The CDR3 nucleotides are TGTGCCAGTAAAGAAAGGCCAGGGAATGTCGGCTACACCTTC. Protein sequence: CASKERPGNVGYTF. Together with reference TRBV7-8 and TRBJ1-2, the CDR3 gives the full variable domain: GAGVSQSPRYKVAKRGQDVALRCDPISGHVSLFWYQQALGQGPEFLTYFQNEAQLDKSGLPSDRFFAERPEGSVSTLKIQRTQQEDSAVYLCASKERPGNVGYTFGSGTRLTVV.

There are a few counts of this clonotype. This likely comes from a read error, as the CDR3 has no conserved phenylalanine or tryptophan at its end. The chain uses TRBV7-9 and TRBJ1-2; perhaps TRBD1 as D (5 bases). There are 12 residues in the CDR3. Trimming took 4 bases from V and 8 from J, leaving 11 bases between them. Looked up from germline, CDR1 is SEHNR and CDR2 is FQNEAQ (reference sequence). The CDR3 here is CASSWDGGGYTL. CDR3 nucleotides: TGTGCCAGCAGCTGGGACGGCGGAGGCTACACCTTA.

The chain carries TRBV20-1 and TRBJ1-2; D might be TRBD1 (5 bases). The V and J ends lost 6 bases and 5 bases respectively, with 16 bases between them. CDR3 length: 13 amino acids. Per the germline V gene, CDR1 is DFQATT and CDR2 is SNEGSKA (reference sequence). In DNA form, the CDR3 reads TGCAGTGCCCAGGGATTAGATCTATATGGCTACACCTTC. This translates into CSAQGLDLYGYTF.

The V gene is TRBV9, the J gene TRBJ2-7; D is undetermined. In germline, CDR1 is SGDLS, CDR2 YYNGEE. The CDR3 totals 13 residues. V gave up 0 bases and J gave up 4 bases, with 8 bases separating them. DNA for the CDR3: TGTGCCAGCAGCGTAGCCCCCACGTACGAGCAGTACTTC. It is translated as CASSVAPTYEQYF.

The CDR3 here is CASSYPGDDQETQYF. The CDR3 coding sequence is TGTGCCAGCAGTTACCCCGGGGACGACCAAGAGACCCAGTACTTC. The chain links TRBV6-6 to TRBJ2-5; either TRBD1 or TRBD2 may fit D (5 bases each). This CDR3 comprises 15 residues. Trimming stripped 2 bases from V and 0 bases from J, with 10 bases between. Germline V gene lookup returns CDR1 MNHNY and CDR2 SVGAGI (reference sequence).

This clonotype has more than one count but fewer than ten. V usage is TRBV7-2 and J usage is TRBJ1-1; weak D call: TRBD1 (6 bases). CDR1 is SGHTA and CDR2 is FQGNSA in the germline V gene. V was shortened by 3 bases and J by 7 bases, with 12 bases between the two germline ends. The CDR3 sequence is 13 residues long. In DNA form, the CDR3 reads TGTGCCAGCAGCTTCTCAGGGGCGATTGAAGCTTTCTTT. Protein: CASSFSGAIEAFF.

This clonotype was seen only a few times. The chain combines TRBV20-1 with TRBJ2-1; D is possibly TRBD2 (5 bases). CDR1 and CDR2 (germline): DFQATT, SNEGSKA (reference sequence). V was cut by 7 bases and J by 3 bases, with 19 bases left in between. The CDR3 has 15 amino acids. The CDR3 protein is CSGQRSGDLYNEQFF. CDR3 DNA: TGCAGTGGTCAGAGAAGCGGAGACCTCTACAATGAGCAGTTCTTC.

The rearrangement links TRBV5-6 to TRBJ2-7; no clear D gene. The CDR3 contains 14 residues. CDR1 and CDR2 (germline): SGHDT, YYEEEE. V was pared by 0 bases and J by 4 bases, with 11 bases between. The CDR3 is CASSLGATWYEQYF. The DNA of the CDR3 is TGTGCCAGCAGCTTGGGGGCTACGTGGTACGAGCAGTACTTC.

The rearrangement links TRBV20-1 to TRBJ2-4; TRBD2 is a possible D gene (5 bases). CDR1 is DFQATT and CDR2 is SNEGSKA in the germline V gene (reference sequence). The CDR3 is 13 residues long. Trimming removed 4 bases at V and 8 bases at J, with 15 bases between. CDR3 sequence (DNA): TGCAGTGCTACTAGCTCTGGAAGGGACATTCAGTACTTC. Translating it yields CSATSSGRDIQYF.

The gene calls are TRBV7-3 and TRBJ2-2, with TRBD1 matching over 7 bases. V gave up 5 bases and J gave up 6 bases; unmatched junction bases: 6. This CDR3 has 14 residues. The V gene's germline CDR1 is SGHTA and CDR2 FQGTGA. In nucleotides, the CDR3 is TGTGCCAGCAGCCAAACAGGGGCGCCCGGGGAGCTGTTTTTT. Protein: CASSQTGAPGELFF.

The gene calls are TRBV7-9 and TRBJ2-7; 7 nucleotides align to TRBD1. Germline CDR1 reads SEHNR; CDR2 reads FQNEAQ (reference sequence). This CDR3 is 12 amino acids long. V shed 5 bases, J shed 4 bases, and the junction held 2 bases outside the gene matches. CDR3 loop: CASSQGVYEQYF. The CDR3 nucleotides read TGTGCCAGCAGCCAGGGGGTGTACGAGCAGTACTTC.

J is TRBJ2-2 and V is TRBV5-1; D gene ambiguous. There are 16 residues in the CDR3. The germline gives CDR1 SGHRS, CDR2 YFSETQ. V lost 0 bases to trimming and J lost 1 base, with 10 bases between them. The CDR3 DNA is TGCGCCAGCAGCTTGGATAGTAGGATGAACACCGGGGAGCTGTTTTTT. Residues: CASSLDSRMNTGELFF.

The chain joins TRBV9 to TRBJ1-3, with D perhaps TRBD1 (6 bases). Germline V CDR1 and CDR2: SGDLS, YYNGEE. Trimming removed 2 bases at V and 3 bases at J, with 9 bases between. There are 14 residues in the CDR3. The CDR3 region is CASSVPRGGNTIYF. The DNA of the CDR3 is TGTGCCAGCAGCGTCCCCAGGGGTGGAAACACCATATATTTT.